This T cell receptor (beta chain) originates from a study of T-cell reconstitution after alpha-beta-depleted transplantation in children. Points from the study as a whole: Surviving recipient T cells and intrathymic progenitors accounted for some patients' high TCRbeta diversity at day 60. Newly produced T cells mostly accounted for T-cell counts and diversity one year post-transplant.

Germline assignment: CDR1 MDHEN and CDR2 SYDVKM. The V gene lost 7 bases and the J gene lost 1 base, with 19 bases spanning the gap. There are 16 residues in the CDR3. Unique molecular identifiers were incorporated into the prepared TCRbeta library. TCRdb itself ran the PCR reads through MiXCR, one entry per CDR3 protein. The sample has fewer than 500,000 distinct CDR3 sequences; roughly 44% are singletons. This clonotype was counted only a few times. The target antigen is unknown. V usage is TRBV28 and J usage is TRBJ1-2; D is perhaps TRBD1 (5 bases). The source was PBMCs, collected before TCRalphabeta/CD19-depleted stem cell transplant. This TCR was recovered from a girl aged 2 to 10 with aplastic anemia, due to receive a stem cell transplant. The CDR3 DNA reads TGTGCCAGCATTAGGGGAGGGCAGGGTTTTAACTATGGCTACACCTTC. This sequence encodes CASIRGGQGFNYGYTF.